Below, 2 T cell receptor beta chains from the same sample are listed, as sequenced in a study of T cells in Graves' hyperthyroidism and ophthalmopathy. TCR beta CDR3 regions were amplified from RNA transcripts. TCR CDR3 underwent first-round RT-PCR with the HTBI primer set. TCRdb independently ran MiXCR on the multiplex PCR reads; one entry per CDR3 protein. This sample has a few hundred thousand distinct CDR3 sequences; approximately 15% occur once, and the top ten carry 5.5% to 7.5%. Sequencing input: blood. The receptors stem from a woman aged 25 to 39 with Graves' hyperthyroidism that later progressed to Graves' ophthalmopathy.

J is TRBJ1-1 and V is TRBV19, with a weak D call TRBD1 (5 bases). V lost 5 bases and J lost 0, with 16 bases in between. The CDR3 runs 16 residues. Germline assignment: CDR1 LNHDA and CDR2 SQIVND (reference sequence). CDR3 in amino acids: CASSLRGRLMNTEAFF. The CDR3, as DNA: TGTGCCAGTAGTCTCCGGGGACGCCTCATGAACACTGAAGCTTTCTTT.

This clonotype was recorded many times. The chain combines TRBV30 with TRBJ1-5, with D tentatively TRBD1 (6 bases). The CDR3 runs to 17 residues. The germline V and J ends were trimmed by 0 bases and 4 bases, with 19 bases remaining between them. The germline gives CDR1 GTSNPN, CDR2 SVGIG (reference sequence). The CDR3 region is CAWSVRRTDGSNQPQHF. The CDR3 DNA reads TGTGCCTGGAGTGTACGTCGGACAGACGGGAGTAATCAGCCCCAGCATTTT.